The T cell receptor beta chain under discussion was sequenced for a study of Ad26.COV2.S vaccination and SARS-CoV-2 variants. Overall study results and limits: While placebo recipients had lower spike-specific TCR breadth, vaccine recipients had more.

Trimming at V came to 3 bases and at J to 3 bases, leaving 8 bases not matched to a gene. CDR3 length: 14 amino acids. Looked up from germline, CDR1 is GTSNPN and CDR2 is SVGIG (reference sequence). Treatment given: 15 to 20 received Ad26.COV2.S at low or high dose, single or two shots; roughly 5 received placebo; per-sample allocation not given. The study sampled participants on day 63 after the first vaccine or placebo injection. This clone was seen only once. Its specificity is unknown. Sequencing was performed with immunoSEQ multiplex PCR; in TCRdb, only in-frame clones are kept and a portion is missing. Here the sample spans hundreds of thousands of clones, 80% to 95% being singletons.

This chain connects TRBV30 to TRBJ2-7; TRBD1 matches 7 bases. The sequencing used peripheral blood, collected in a trial of Ad26.COV2.S vaccine versus placebo. This TCR came from a person aged 18-65 years who received the Ad26.COV2.S COVID-19 vaccine or a placebo. In nucleotides, the CDR3 is TGTGCCTGGAGCCTAGGGGGCCAGATCTACGAGCAGTACTTC. Protein: CAWSLGGQIYEQYF. Filled out from reference TRBV30 and TRBJ2-7, the complete variable domain reads SQTIHQWPATLVQPVGSPLSLECTVEGTSNPNLYWYRQAAGRGLQLLFYSVGIGQISSEVPQNLSASRPQDRQFILSSKKLLLSDSGFYLCAWSLGGQIYEQYFGPGTRLTVT.